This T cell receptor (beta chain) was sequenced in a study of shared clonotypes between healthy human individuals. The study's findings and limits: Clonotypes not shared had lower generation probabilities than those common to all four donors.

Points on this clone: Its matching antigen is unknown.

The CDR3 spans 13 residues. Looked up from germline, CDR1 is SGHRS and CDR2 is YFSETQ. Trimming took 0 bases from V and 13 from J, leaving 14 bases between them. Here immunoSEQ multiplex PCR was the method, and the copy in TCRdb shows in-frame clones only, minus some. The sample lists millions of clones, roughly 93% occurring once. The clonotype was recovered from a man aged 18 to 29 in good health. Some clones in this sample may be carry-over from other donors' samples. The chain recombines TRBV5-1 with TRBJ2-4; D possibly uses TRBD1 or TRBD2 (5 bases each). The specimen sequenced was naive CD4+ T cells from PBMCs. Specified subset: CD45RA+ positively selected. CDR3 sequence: CASSLDGRGSQYF. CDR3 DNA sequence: TGCGCCAGCAGCTTGGACGGACGGGGCAGCCAGTACTTC.